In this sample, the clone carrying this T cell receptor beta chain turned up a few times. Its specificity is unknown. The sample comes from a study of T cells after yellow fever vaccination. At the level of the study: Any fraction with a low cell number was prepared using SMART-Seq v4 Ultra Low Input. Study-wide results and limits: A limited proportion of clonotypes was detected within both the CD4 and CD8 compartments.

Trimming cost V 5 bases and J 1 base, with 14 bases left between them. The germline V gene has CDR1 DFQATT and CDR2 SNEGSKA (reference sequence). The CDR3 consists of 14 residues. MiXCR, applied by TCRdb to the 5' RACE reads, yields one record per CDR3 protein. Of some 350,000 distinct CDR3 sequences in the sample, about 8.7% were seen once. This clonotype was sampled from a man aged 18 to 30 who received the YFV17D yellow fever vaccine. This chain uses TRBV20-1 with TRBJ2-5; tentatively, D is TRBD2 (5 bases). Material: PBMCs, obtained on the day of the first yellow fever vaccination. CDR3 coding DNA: TGCAGTGCTGCTTTTGAGGGCCTCCAAGAGACCCAGTACTTC. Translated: CSAAFEGLQETQYF.